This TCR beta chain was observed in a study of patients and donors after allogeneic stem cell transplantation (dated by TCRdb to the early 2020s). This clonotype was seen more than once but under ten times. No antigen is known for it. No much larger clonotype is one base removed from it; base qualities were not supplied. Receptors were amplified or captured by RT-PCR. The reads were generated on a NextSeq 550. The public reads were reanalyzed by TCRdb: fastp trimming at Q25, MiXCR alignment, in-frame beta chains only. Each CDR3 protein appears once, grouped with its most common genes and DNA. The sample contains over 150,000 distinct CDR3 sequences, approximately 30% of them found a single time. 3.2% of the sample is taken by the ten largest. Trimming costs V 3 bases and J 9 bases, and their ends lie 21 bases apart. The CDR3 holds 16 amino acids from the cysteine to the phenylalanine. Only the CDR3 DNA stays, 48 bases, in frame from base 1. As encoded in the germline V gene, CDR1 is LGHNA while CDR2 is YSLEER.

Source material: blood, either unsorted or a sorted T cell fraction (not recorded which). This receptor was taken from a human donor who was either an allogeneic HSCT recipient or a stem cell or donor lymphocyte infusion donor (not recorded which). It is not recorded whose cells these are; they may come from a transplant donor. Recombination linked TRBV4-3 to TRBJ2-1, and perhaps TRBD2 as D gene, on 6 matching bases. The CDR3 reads CASSQPGLKGRREQFF. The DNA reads TGCGCCAGCAGCCAGCCGGGACTTAAGGGAAGACGTGAGCAGTTCTTC.